Listed below are T cell receptor beta chains from one sample, sequenced in a study of graft-versus-host responses after intestinal transplantation. Using immunoSEQ multiplex PCR, the repertoire was profiled, and TCRdb retains in-frame clones only, with some absent. The sample shows around 19,000 clones, around 38% of them seen only once. The source material was alloreactive CD4+ T cells from a mixed lymphocyte reaction culture, sampled before intestinal transplant. The receptor source for this set is a human patient who received an intestinal transplant. Each CDR3 is given with its conserved first and last residue. The order of the fields is D gene, clone size, V gene, J gene, CDR3 protein, CDR3 DNA. A D gene is named only where the DNA matches it firmly. Some rows have no size entry. The others give once, few or many, or a class for an expanded clone.

d_gene: -; abundance: few; v_gene: TRBV7-2; j_gene: TRBJ1-2; CDR3aa: CASSPMRHLSRGYTF; CDR3nt: TGTGCCAGCAGCCCCATGAGGCACCTATCTAGGGGCTACACCTTC
d_gene: TRBD2; abundance: few; v_gene: TRBV11-3; j_gene: TRBJ2-7; CDR3aa: CASSLSGTSVQYF; CDR3nt: TGTGCCAGCAGCTTATCCGGGACTAGTGTGCAGTACTTC
d_gene: TRBD1; abundance: medium-sized; v_gene: TRBV7-9; j_gene: TRBJ1-4; CDR3aa: CASSQTGQANEKLFF; CDR3nt: TGTGCCAGCAGCCAAACCGGACAGGCTAATGAAAAACTGTTTTTT
d_gene: -; abundance: medium-sized; v_gene: TRBV6-1; j_gene: TRBJ1-1; CDR3aa: CASSGTLNTEAFF; CDR3nt: TGTGCCAGCTCAGGGACCTTGAACACTGAAGCTTTCTTT
d_gene: TRBD1; abundance: -; v_gene: TRBV6-5; j_gene: TRBJ1-4; CDR3aa: CASGTGHEKLFF; CDR3nt: TGTGCCAGCGGGACAGGGCATGAAAAACTGTTTTTT
d_gene: -; abundance: -; v_gene: TRBV6-5; j_gene: TRBJ1-5; CDR3aa: CASRTRASNQPQHF; CDR3nt: TGTGCCAGCAGGACCCGGGCCAGCAATCAGCCCCAGCATTTT
d_gene: TRBD2; abundance: -; v_gene: TRBV18; j_gene: TRBJ2-3; CDR3aa: CASSPAASGLITDTQYF; CDR3nt: TGTGCCAGCTCACCCGCCGCTAGCGGACTAATTACAGATACGCAGTATTTT
d_gene: -; abundance: -; v_gene: TRBV7-7; j_gene: TRBJ2-5; CDR3aa: CASSLGRRGGQETQYF; CDR3nt: TGTGCCAGCAGCTTAGGTCGGAGGGGGGGGCAAGAGACCCAGTACTTC
d_gene: -; abundance: -; v_gene: TRBV6-1; j_gene: TRBJ1-1; CDR3aa: CASSEAGTEAFF; CDR3nt: TGTGCCAGCAGTGAAGCTGGCACTGAAGCTTTCTTT
d_gene: TRBD2; abundance: -; v_gene: TRBV9; j_gene: TRBJ2-7; CDR3aa: CASSVELAGGEQYF; CDR3nt: TGTGCCAGCAGCGTAGAACTAGCGGGGGGTGAGCAGTACTTC
d_gene: TRBD1; abundance: -; v_gene: TRBV5-5; j_gene: TRBJ1-2; CDR3aa: CASSFDRVYGYTF; CDR3nt: TGTGCCAGCAGCTTCGACAGGGTCTATGGCTACACCTTC
d_gene: -; abundance: medium-sized; v_gene: TRBV19; j_gene: TRBJ1-4; CDR3aa: CASSISGRENEKLFF; CDR3nt: TGTGCCAGTAGTATTAGCGGCAGGGAGAATGAAAAACTGTTTTTT
d_gene: -; abundance: -; v_gene: TRBV10-1; j_gene: TRBJ1-1; CDR3aa: CASRPQRGGTEAFF; CDR3nt: TGCGCCAGCCGCCCTCAACGTGGGGGCACTGAAGCTTTCTTT
d_gene: -; abundance: -; v_gene: TRBV11-2; j_gene: TRBJ2-1; CDR3aa: CASSNGVRAGEQFF; CDR3nt: TGTGCCAGCAGCAACGGTGTTCGCGCTGGTGAGCAGTTCTTC
d_gene: -; abundance: -; v_gene: TRBV11-3; j_gene: TRBJ2-7; CDR3aa: CASSPSRWTANSYEQYF; CDR3nt: TGTGCCAGCAGCCCCTCGCGTTGGACGGCCAACTCCTACGAGCAGTACTTC
d_gene: -; abundance: -; v_gene: TRBV18; j_gene: TRBJ1-4; CDR3aa: CASSPRGIPEKLFF; CDR3nt: TGTGCCAGCTCACCACGGGGAATCCCTGAAAAACTGTTTTTT
d_gene: -; abundance: -; v_gene: TRBV2; j_gene: TRBJ1-6; CDR3aa: CASSEQGWYNSPLHF; CDR3nt: TGTGCCAGCAGCGAACAGGGTTGGTATAATTCACCCCTCCACTTT
d_gene: -; abundance: -; v_gene: TRBV27; j_gene: TRBJ2-7; CDR3aa: CASRIGTAGSYEQYF; CDR3nt: TGTGCCAGCAGGATTGGGACGGCGGGTTCCTACGAGCAGTACTTC
d_gene: -; abundance: -; v_gene: TRBV2; j_gene: TRBJ2-1; CDR3aa: CASRQDNYNEQFF; CDR3nt: TGTGCCAGCAGACAGGACAACTACAATGAGCAGTTCTTC
d_gene: -; abundance: -; v_gene: TRBV4-1; j_gene: TRBJ1-6; CDR3aa: CASSQSWSGGVYPLHF; CDR3nt: TGCGCCAGCAGCCAATCCTGGTCGGGGGGAGTATACCCCCTCCACTTT
d_gene: -; abundance: -; v_gene: TRBV2; j_gene: TRBJ2-7; CDR3aa: CASSEWAPSLPRSYEQYF; CDR3nt: TGTGCCAGCAGTGAGTGGGCTCCAAGCCTTCCTCGTAGCTACGAGCAGTACTTC
d_gene: -; abundance: -; v_gene: TRBV27; j_gene: TRBJ1-4; CDR3aa: CASSFRYTEKLFF; CDR3nt: TGTGCCAGCAGTTTCAGGTATACTGAAAAACTGTTTTTT
d_gene: TRBD2; abundance: -; v_gene: TRBV11-3; j_gene: TRBJ2-3; CDR3aa: CASSPGTSGRTDTQYF; CDR3nt: TGTGCCAGCAGCCCCGGGACTAGCGGGCGCACAGATACGCAGTATTTT
d_gene: -; abundance: few; v_gene: TRBV10-3; j_gene: TRBJ2-3; CDR3aa: CAISVGGGITDTQYF; CDR3nt: TGTGCCATCAGTGTCGGAGGGGGCATCACAGATACGCAGTATTTT
d_gene: -; abundance: -; v_gene: TRBV6-5; j_gene: TRBJ2-7; CDR3aa: CASSFYEQYF; CDR3nt: TGTGCCAGCAGTTTCTACGAGCAGTACTTC
d_gene: TRBD1; abundance: -; v_gene: TRBV19; j_gene: TRBJ2-3; CDR3aa: CASSIGPGQGRTQYF; CDR3nt: TGTGCCAGTAGTATAGGGCCGGGACAGGGGAGGACGCAGTATTTT
d_gene: TRBD1; abundance: -; v_gene: TRBV27; j_gene: TRBJ1-6; CDR3aa: CASRRTGEGSPLHF; CDR3nt: TGTGCCAGCCGAAGGACAGGGGAAGGTTCACCCCTCCACTTT
d_gene: -; abundance: -; v_gene: TRBV5-1; j_gene: TRBJ1-6; CDR3aa: CASRGGGNSPLHF; CDR3nt: TGCGCCAGTAGGGGGGGAGGTAATTCACCCCTCCACTTT
d_gene: -; abundance: few; v_gene: TRBV9; j_gene: TRBJ2-6; CDR3aa: CASSNRQTTSSGANVLTF; CDR3nt: TGTGCCAGCAGCAACCGACAGACGACCTCCTCTGGGGCCAACGTCCTGACTTTC
d_gene: -; abundance: -; v_gene: TRBV7-9; j_gene: TRBJ1-2; CDR3aa: CASSLFGVGYTF; CDR3nt: TGTGCCAGCAGCTTATTTGGGGTAGGCTACACCTTC
d_gene: TRBD1; abundance: -; v_gene: TRBV7-8; j_gene: TRBJ2-2; CDR3aa: CASSLGTGFTGELFF; CDR3nt: TGTGCCAGCAGCTTAGGGACAGGGTTCACCGGGGAGCTGTTTTTT
d_gene: TRBD1; abundance: -; v_gene: TRBV29-1; j_gene: TRBJ1-1; CDR3aa: CSVVNRGDRVEAFF; CDR3nt: TGCAGCGTTGTAAACAGGGGGGACCGTGTTGAAGCTTTCTTT
d_gene: -; abundance: -; v_gene: TRBV2; j_gene: TRBJ2-3; CDR3aa: CARGSRDTQYF; CDR3nt: TGTGCCAGGGGCTCCCGCGATACGCAGTATTTT
d_gene: -; abundance: once; v_gene: TRBV6-5; j_gene: TRBJ1-6; CDR3aa: CASSYLAGFSSPLHF; CDR3nt: TGTGCCAGCAGTTACTTGGCAGGCTTTAGCTCACCCCTCCACTTT
d_gene: TRBD2; abundance: -; v_gene: TRBV14; j_gene: TRBJ2-5; CDR3aa: CASSRSSGGPGTQYF; CDR3nt: TGTGCCAGCAGCCGGTCTAGCGGGGGCCCCGGGACCCAGTACTTC
d_gene: -; abundance: medium-sized; v_gene: TRBV18; j_gene: TRBJ1-3; CDR3aa: CASSPRTLRSGNTIYF; CDR3nt: TGTGCCAGCTCACCCCGGACCCTCCGCTCTGGAAACACCATATATTTT
d_gene: TRBD1; abundance: -; v_gene: TRBV6-1; j_gene: TRBJ1-2; CDR3aa: CASSWGTGVGYTF; CDR3nt: TGTGCCAGCAGTTGGGGGACAGGGGTAGGCTACACCTTC
d_gene: -; abundance: -; v_gene: TRBV6-6; j_gene: TRBJ2-4; CDR3aa: CASSMGGARGKNIQYF; CDR3nt: TGTGCCAGCAGTATGGGGGGGGCTAGAGGCAAAAACATTCAGTACTTC
d_gene: -; abundance: -; v_gene: TRBV2; j_gene: TRBJ1-6; CDR3aa: CATPSSGDGNSPLHF; CDR3nt: TGTGCAACCCCCTCTTCAGGGGATGGGAATTCACCCCTCCACTTT
d_gene: -; abundance: -; v_gene: TRBV10-1; j_gene: TRBJ2-7; CDR3aa: CANSSPPPGEQYF; CDR3nt: TGCGCCAACAGTTCTCCACCCCCGGGGGAGCAGTACTTC
d_gene: TRBD1; abundance: -; v_gene: TRBV5-1; j_gene: TRBJ2-3; CDR3aa: CASSKAPGQGTDTQYF; CDR3nt: TGCGCCAGCAGCAAAGCTCCGGGACAGGGTACAGATACGCAGTATTTT
d_gene: TRBD2; abundance: -; v_gene: TRBV11-2; j_gene: TRBJ2-7; CDR3aa: CASSLTGTSGSYYEQYF; CDR3nt: TGTGCCAGCAGCCTAACCGGGACTAGCGGGTCCTACTACGAGCAGTACTTC